This T cell receptor beta chain is drawn from a study of T-cell reconstitution after alpha-beta-depleted transplantation in children. Unique molecular identifiers tagged the TCRbeta library. Via MiXCR, TCRdb re-called the PCR reads, giving one row per CDR3 protein. The table shows about 540,000 distinct CDR3 sequences, with 15% to 20% occurring only once. Germline V gene lookup returns CDR1 SEHNR and CDR2 FQNEAQ (reference sequence). The CDR3 consists of 16 residues. As to this clonotype: Compared with germline, one end of the junction differs, possibly owing to a read error.

This rearrangement joins TRBV7-9 to TRBJ1-6; D possibly corresponds to TRBD1 (6 bases). The receptor was isolated from a human donor who donated a stem cell graft to a child with acute lymphoblastic leukemia. Specimen: PBMCs from the stem cell graft donor, collected from the stem cell graft. DNA for the CDR3: TGTGCCAGCAGCCTAGCGGGGGGCAGCCTCAGGACACCCCTCCACTTT. It specifies CASSLAGGSLRTPLHF. The whole variable domain, remainder taken from reference TRBV7-9 and TRBJ1-6, is DTGVSQNPRHKITKRGQNVTFRCDPISEHNRLYWYRQTLGQGPEFLTYFQNEAQLEKSRLLSDRFSAERPKGSFSTLEIQRTEQGDSAMYLCASSLAGGSLRTPLHFGNGTRLTVT.